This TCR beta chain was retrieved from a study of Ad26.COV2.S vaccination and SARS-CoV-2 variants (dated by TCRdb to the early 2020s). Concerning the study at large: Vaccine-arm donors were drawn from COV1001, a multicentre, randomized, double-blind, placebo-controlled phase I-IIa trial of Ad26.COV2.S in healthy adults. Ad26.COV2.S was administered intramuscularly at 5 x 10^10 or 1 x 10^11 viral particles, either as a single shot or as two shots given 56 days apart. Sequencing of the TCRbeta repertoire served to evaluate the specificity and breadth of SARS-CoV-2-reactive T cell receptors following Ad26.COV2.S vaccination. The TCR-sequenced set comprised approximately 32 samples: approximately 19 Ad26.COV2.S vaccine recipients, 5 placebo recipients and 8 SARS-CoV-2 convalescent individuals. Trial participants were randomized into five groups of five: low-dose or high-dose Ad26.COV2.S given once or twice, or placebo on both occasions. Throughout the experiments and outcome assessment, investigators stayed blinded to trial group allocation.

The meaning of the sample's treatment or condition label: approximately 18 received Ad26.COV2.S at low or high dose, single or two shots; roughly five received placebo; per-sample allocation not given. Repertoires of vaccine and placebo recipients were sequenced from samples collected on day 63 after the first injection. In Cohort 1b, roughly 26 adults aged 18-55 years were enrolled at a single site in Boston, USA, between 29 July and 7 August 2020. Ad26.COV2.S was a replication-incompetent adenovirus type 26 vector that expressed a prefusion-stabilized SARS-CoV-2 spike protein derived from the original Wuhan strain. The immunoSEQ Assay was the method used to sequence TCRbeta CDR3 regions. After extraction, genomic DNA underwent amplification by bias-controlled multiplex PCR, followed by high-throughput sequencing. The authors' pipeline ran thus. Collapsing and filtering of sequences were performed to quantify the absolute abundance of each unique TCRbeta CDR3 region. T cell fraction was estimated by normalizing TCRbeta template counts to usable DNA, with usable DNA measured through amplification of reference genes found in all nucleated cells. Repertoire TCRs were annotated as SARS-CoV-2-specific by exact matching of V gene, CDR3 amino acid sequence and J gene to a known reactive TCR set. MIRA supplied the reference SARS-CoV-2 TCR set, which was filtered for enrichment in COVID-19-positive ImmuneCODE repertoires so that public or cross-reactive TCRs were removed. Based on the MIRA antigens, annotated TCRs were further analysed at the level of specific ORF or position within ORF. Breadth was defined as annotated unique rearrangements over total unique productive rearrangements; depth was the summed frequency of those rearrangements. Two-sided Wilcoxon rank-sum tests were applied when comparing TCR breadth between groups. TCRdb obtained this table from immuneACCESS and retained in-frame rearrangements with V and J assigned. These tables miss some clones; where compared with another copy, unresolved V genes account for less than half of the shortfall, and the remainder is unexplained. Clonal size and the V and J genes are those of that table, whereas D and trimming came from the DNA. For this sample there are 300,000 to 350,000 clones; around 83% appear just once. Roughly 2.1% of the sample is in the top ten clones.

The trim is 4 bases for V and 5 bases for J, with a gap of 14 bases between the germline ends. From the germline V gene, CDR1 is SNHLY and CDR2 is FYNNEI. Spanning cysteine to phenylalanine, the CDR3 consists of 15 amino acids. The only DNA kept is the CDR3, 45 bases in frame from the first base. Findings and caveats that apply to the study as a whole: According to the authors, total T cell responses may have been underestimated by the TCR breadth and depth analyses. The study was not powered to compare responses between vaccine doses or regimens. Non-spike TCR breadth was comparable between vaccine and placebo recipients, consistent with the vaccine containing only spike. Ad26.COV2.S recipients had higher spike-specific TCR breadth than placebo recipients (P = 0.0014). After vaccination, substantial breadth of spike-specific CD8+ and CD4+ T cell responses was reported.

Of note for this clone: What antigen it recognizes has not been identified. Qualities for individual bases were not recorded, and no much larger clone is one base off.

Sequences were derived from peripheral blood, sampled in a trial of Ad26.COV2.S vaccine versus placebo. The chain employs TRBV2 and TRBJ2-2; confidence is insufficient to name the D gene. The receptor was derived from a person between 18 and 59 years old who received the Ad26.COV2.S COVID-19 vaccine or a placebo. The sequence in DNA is TGTGCCAGCAGTGGTAACACCATCTGGACCGGGGAGCTGTTTTTT. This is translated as CASSGNTIWTGELFF.